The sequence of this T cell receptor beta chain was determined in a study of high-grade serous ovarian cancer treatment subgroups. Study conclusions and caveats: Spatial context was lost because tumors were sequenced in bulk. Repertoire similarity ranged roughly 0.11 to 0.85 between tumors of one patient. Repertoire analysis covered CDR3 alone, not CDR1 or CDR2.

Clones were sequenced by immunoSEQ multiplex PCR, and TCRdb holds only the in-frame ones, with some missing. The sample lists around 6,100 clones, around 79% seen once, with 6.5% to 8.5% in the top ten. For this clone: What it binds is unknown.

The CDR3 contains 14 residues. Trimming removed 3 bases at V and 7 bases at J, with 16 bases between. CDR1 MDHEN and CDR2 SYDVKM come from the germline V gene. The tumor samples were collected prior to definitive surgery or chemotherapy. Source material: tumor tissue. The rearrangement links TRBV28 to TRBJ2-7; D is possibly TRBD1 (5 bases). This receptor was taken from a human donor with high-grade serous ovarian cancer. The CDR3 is CASSFGAQGEEQYF. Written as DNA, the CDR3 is TGTGCCAGCAGTTTTGGGGCCCAAGGAGAGGAGCAGTACTTC.